This note documents a single T cell receptor beta chain sequence. The data belong to a study of shared clonotypes between healthy human individuals. The ends were cut back, 1 base at V and 6 bases at J, with 12 bases in the middle. Germline assignment: CDR1 LNHDA and CDR2 SQIVND (reference sequence). The CDR3 length is 14 residues. Each cell subset's genomic DNA was divided evenly among several immunoSEQ plates. Data came from immunoSEQ multiplex PCR; TCRdb stores just in-frame clones and leaves some out. The sample records more than 2,000,000 clones, 90% to 95% being singletons. V is TRBV19 and J is TRBJ1-1; D might be TRBD1 (5 bases). This TCR was sampled from a man aged 18-30 years in good health. Some clones in this sample may be carry-over from other donors' samples. Sequencing input: naive CD4+ T cells from PBMCs. Subset given: CD45RA+ positively selected. The CDR3 sequence: CASSIGDSNAEAFF. The CDR3 nucleotides are TGTGCCAGTAGTATAGGGGACTCAAACGCTGAAGCTTTCTTT.